This T cell receptor (beta chain) was recorded in a study of T cells after yellow fever vaccination. Study in general: In the case of low-cell-number fractions, SMART-Seq v4 Ultra Low Input was used for preparation.

The CDR3 sequence is 17 residues long. V lost 5 bases and J lost 0; bases outside the gene matches: 7. In its sample, this clonotype was seen many times. Antigen specificity is unknown. Notes on the study in general: Contamination of FACS-sorted repertoires by abundant clonotypes from the bulk population could occur. Post-booster reappearance was seen for most primary-vaccination clones (about 95% CD4, about 90% CD8). Secondary responses were weaker yet peaked faster, day 5 versus 15.

TCRdb processed the 5' RACE reads anew with MiXCR; each CDR3 protein has one entry. The table shows under 80,000 distinct CDR3 sequences, with approximately 7.4% occurring only once. The chain uses TRBV12-3 or TRBV12-4 and TRBJ2-6; 7 positions agree with TRBD1. This TCR was recovered from a man aged 30 to 39 who received the YFV17D yellow fever vaccine. The specimen was CD8+ T cells sorted from PBMCs, collected 15 days after the yellow fever booster vaccination. The CDR3 DNA is TGTGCCAGCAGTCCCGACAGGGTACTCTCTGGGGCCAACGTCCTGACTTTC. Amino acid sequence: CASSPDRVLSGANVLTF.